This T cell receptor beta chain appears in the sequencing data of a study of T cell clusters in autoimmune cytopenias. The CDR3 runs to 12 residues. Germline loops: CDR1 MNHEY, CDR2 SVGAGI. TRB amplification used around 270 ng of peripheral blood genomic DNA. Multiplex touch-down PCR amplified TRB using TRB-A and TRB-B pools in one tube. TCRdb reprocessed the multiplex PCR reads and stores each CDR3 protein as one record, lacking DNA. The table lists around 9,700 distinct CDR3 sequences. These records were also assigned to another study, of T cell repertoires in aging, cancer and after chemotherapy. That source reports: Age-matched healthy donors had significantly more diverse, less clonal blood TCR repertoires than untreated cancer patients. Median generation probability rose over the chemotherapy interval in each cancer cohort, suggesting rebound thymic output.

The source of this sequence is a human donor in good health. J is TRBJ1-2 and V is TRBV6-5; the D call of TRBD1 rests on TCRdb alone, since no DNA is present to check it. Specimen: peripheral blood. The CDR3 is CASRETGVGYTF.